What follows is one T cell receptor beta chain and its context. Its antigen is not known. These data belong to a study of blood T cells in healthy people across ages. Next came a second PCR, run for about 6 to 12 cycles, which used a sample-barcoded 5' primer along with a J-beta primer mix. A template-switch adaptor that had 12 random nucleotides put a tag on each cDNA molecule. TCRdb used MiXCR to reprocess the 5' RACE reads, holding one entry per CDR3 protein. The table lists over 1,300,000 distinct CDR3 sequences, 59% of them singletons. Study-wide points: Long-lived donors exceeded aged donors in naive CD4+ cells and diversity.

Extractions gave at least 6 micrograms of total RNA per sample. There are 14 residues in the CDR3. The V end lost 4 bases, the J end lost 1 base, and 10 bases lay between the germline ends. Looked up from germline, CDR1 is MNHNS and CDR2 is SASEGT. The receptor was derived from a man between 18 and 35 years old in good health. Sequenced input: blood. The rearrangement joins TRBV6-1 to TRBJ1-2; D gene ambiguous. The CDR3 sequence is CASSVAGNNYGYTF. The CDR3 DNA is TGTGCCAGCAGTGTGGCAGGAAATAACTATGGCTACACCTTC.